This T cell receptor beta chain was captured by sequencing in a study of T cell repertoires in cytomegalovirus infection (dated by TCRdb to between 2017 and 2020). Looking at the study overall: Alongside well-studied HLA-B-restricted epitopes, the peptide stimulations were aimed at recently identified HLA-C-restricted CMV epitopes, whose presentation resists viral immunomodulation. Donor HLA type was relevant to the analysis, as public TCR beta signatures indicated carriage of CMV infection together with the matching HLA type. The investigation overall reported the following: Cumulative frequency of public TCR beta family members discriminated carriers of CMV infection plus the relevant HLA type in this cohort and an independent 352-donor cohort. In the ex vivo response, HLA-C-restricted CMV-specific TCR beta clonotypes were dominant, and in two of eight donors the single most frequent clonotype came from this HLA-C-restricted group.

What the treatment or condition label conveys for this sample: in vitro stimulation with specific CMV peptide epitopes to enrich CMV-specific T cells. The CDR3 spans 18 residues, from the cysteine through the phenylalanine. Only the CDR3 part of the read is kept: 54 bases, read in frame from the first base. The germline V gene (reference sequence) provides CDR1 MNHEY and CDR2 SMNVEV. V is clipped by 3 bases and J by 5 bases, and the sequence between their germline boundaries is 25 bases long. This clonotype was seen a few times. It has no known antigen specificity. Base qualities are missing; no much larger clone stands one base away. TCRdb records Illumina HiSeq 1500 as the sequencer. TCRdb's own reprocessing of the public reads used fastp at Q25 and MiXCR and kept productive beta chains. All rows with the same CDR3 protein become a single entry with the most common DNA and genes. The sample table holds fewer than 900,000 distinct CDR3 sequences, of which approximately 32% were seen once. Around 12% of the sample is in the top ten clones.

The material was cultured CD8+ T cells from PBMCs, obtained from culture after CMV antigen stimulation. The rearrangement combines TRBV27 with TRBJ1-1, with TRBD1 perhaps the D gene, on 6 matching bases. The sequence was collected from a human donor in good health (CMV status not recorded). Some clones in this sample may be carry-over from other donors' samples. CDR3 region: CASSFGQISLPLGTEAFF. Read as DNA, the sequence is TGTGCCAGCAGTTTCGGACAGATCTCTCTTCCCCTCGGGACTGAAGCTTTCTTT.